This TCR beta chain was identified during a study of vaccination effects on CD4 cells after COVID-19 (dated by TCRdb to between 2020 and 2023). Regarding the complete study: Each participant received two doses of an mRNA SARS-CoV-2 vaccine, either BNT162b2 or mRNA-1273. SARS-CoV-2 spike-specific CD4+ TCR repertoires from before and after mRNA vaccination were compared in COVID-19 convalescent patients and in infection-naive vaccine recipients. The full study included roughly 11 COVID-19 convalescent patients and several SARS-CoV-2-naive healthy vaccine recipients. In the study, cultures from other donors were sequenced using the Oncomine TCR Beta short-read assay on an Illumina iSeq 100. Summary of the overall study and its limitations: Limitations of the study were the small number of convalescent patients and the absence of early post-infection timepoints. Among healthy vaccine recipients, nearly all vaccine-induced clones were SARS-CoV-2 mono-reactive, and only 1 of 255 was cross-reactive with common cold coronaviruses. At late post-vaccination timepoints, both infection-induced and vaccine-induced clones showed marked clonal contraction, consistent with waning T cell responses.

V is clipped by 5 bases and J by 1 base, and the sequence between their germline boundaries is 8 bases long. The cysteine opens and the phenylalanine closes a CDR3 of 14 amino acids. CDR3 DNA is the only sequence kept; it has 42 bases, read in frame from the first base. Via the germline V gene, CDR1 is SGHAT and CDR2 FQNNGV. The library relied on the immunoSEQ multiplex PCR assay. DNA from the CD4+ T cells that had been cultured and isolated underwent TCR beta CDR3 sequencing. Concerning the study's data processing: Non-productive TCR sequences were removed and reads were trimmed to the CDR3 region, keeping CDR3s of at least 7 amino acids. Antigen-specific clonotypes were identified using the MANAFEST web app by comparison of expansion in peptide wells against reference cultures. To count as positive, a clone had to show expansion at FDR<0.05 compared with the reference and with all other wells, an odds ratio above 5, and a frequency above 0.1% in two replicate wells. A clonotype was defined as cross-reactive if the clonotype was significantly expanded both in SARS-CoV-2 spike wells and in at least one common cold coronavirus spike condition. Using the stringdist R package, CDR3 similarity was measured by Levenshtein distance, and unrooted trees were constructed with ape in R 3.6.1. As stored in TCRdb, this immuneACCESS dataset retains in-frame rearrangements with V and J assigned. A fraction of the clones does not appear; measured against another copy, unresolved V genes explain less than half of the discrepancy, and the remainder lacks a known reason. D and trimming were read from the DNA, whereas the V and J calls and clone size are those reported in that table. Counted in this sample were 25,000 to 35,000 clones; more than 70% of them appeared once. The biggest ten clones account for 25% to 35% of the sample.

Regarding this clone: It has no known antigen specificity. No qualities accompany the bases; no much larger clone lies one base away.

In the ViraFEST assay, PBMC were stimulated with viral peptide pools, and TCR sequencing was then used to find antigen-specific CD4+ T cell clonotypes based on their expansion. After around eleven days of culture, CD4+ T cells were isolated with the EasySep CD4+ T cell isolation kit. Negative nucleocapsid antibody results before and after vaccination confirmed that the healthy vaccine recipients had no prior SARS-CoV-2 infection. Each well held 1.5 million to 2.5 million PBMC cultured in IMDM containing roughly 5.1% human AB serum, about 10 IU/ml IL-2 and gentamicin, along with approximately 10 ug/ml peptides. On days 3 and 7, half of the culture medium was replaced with fresh IL-2-containing medium. Unless noted otherwise, every peptide stimulation condition was cultured in triplicate wells. Using Ficoll-Paque Plus gradient centrifugation, PBMC were separated from whole blood and then either used fresh or cryopreserved at -140C. Overlapping peptide pools spanned the spike proteins of SARS-CoV-2 and the common cold coronaviruses HCoV-NL63, HCoV-OC43 and HCoV-229E. Genomic DNA was extracted from cultured CD4+ T cells with the QIAamp micro DNA kit.

The rearrangement combines TRBV11-2 with TRBJ2-2; the D gene is perhaps TRBD1, from 5 matching bases. This sequence originates from a human donor who received a COVID-19 vaccine. The sequenced sample was CD4+ T cells from PBMCs cultured with SARS-CoV-2 spike peptides, obtained before COVID-19 vaccination. The cell subset or site label corresponds to: SARS-CoV-2 spike overlapping peptide pool stimulation. The DNA sequence reads TGTGCCAGCAGCCGACAGCTGAACACCGGGGAGCTGTTTTTT. Its protein reads: CASSRQLNTGELFF. With all but the CDR3 taken from the reference TRBV11-2 and TRBJ2-2 genes, the full variable domain is: EAGVAQSPRYKIIEKRQSVAFWCNPISGHATLYWYQQILGQGPKLLIQFQNNGVVDDSQLPKDRFSAERLKGVDSTLKIQPAKLEDSAVYLCASSRQLNTGELFFGEGSRLTVL.